These 7 T cell receptor beta chains were all obtained from the same sample, sequenced in a study of T cell responses to AZD1222 COVID-19 vaccine. Data came from immunoSEQ multiplex PCR; TCRdb stores just in-frame clones and leaves some out. The data contain about 68,000 clones, roughly 90% of them singletons. The sample in question was peripheral blood, obtained on day 0 of AZD1222 vaccination. The receptors shown here come from an adult in good health.

This clone was picked up a small number of times. This chain connects TRBV7-2 to TRBJ2-5, with a weak D call TRBD2 (5 bases). V dropped 2 bases and J dropped 0 bases, with 19 bases sitting between them. The CDR3 is 18 residues long. Germline lookup yields CDR1 SGHTA and CDR2 FQGNSA. The CDR3 reads CASSLKGPGSGNQETQYF. The CDR3 coding sequence is TGTGCCAGCAGCTTAAAGGGTCCGGGTTCGGGGAACCAAGAGACCCAGTACTTC.

This chain joins TRBV14 and TRBJ1-2, with D maybe TRBD1 (6 bases). Deletions cut 4 bases from V and 4 bases from J, with 19 bases between. The CDR3 has 16 amino acids. CDR1 and CDR2 (germline): SGHDN, FVKESK. The CDR3 DNA sequence: TGTGCCAGCAGCCCCCGCGGGGGGGGGCGACTCTATGGCTACACCTTC. Encoded protein: CASSPRGGGRLYGYTF.

Concerning this clone itself: Other DNA sequences within the sample encode an identical CDR3. The DNA of the CDR3 is TGTGCCAGCAGCCGAAGTGGGCGCGGAACCGGGGGAAACGGGGAGACCCAGTACTTC. Translated, it gives CASSRSGRGTGGNGETQYF. The chain is built from TRBV7-3 and TRBJ2-5; possibly TRBD2 for D (6 bases). Germline CDR1 and CDR2: SGHTA and FQGTGA. Trimming removed 5 bases at V and 5 bases at J, with 30 bases between. The CDR3 totals 19 residues.

The rearrangement joins TRBV29-1 to TRBJ1-5; D remains ambiguous. V was clipped by 0 bases and J by 16 bases, with 25 bases between them. The CDR3 runs 15 residues. Germline CDR1 reads SQVTM; CDR2 reads ANQGSEA. CDR3 coding DNA: TGCAGCGTTGAAGATCTTATATGGGTTATAGATACTCCCCATTTT. Translation: CSVEDLIWVIDTPHF.

The chain carries TRBV5-4 and TRBJ1-5; a weak D match, TRBD1 (6 bases). The CDR3 runs 15 residues. From germline, CDR1 is SGHNT and CDR2 YYREEE (reference sequence). The V end was cut by 2 bases, the J end by 4 bases, with 13 bases between. The CDR3 sequence: CASSFSGAPNQPQHF. The DNA of the CDR3 is TGTGCCAGCAGCTTTTCGGGGGCTCCTAATCAGCCCCAGCATTTT.

This clone was seen once. The chain joins TRBV7-3 to TRBJ1-1, with TRBD1 matching 8 bases. The CDR3 totals 15 residues. The junction had 1 base not matched to a gene; V was cut back by 1 base and J by 0 bases. Germline assignment: CDR1 SGHTA and CDR2 FQGTGA. The CDR3 protein is CASSLKTGVNTEAFF. In DNA form, the CDR3 reads TGTGCCAGCAGCTTAAAGACAGGGGTGAACACTGAAGCTTTCTTT.

In its sample, this clone was seen once. The chain carries TRBV5-1 and TRBJ2-3; 9 bases fit TRBD2. This CDR3 has 15 amino acids. CDR1 is SGHRS and CDR2 is YFSETQ in the germline V gene. With 0 bases clipped from V and 4 bases from J, the junction kept 3 bases outside the gene matches. The CDR3 here is CASSLEAGGADTQYF. As DNA, the CDR3 is TGCGCCAGCAGCTTGGAAGCGGGAGGAGCAGATACGCAGTATTTT.